The 6 T cell receptor beta chains listed next were all sequenced from one sample in a study of vaccination effects on CD4 cells after COVID-19. No antigen has been identified for these receptors. Produced via immunoSEQ multiplex PCR; TCRdb's table is partial and in-frame only. This sample has approximately 44,000 clones, with 65% to 80% found just once. Sequencing in the ViraFEST assay came after antigen-specific CD4+ T cells had been expanded with viral peptide pools, which were used to stimulate PBMC. Following 10 days of culture, CD4+ T cells were isolated. All vaccine recipients tested negative for nucleocapsid antibodies and had never contracted SARS-CoV-2 infection. The sequences come from CD4+ T cells from PBMCs cultured with HCoV-NL63 spike peptides, collected before COVID-19 vaccination. The source of these receptors is a human donor who received a COVID-19 vaccine.

The chain has TRBV11-2 and TRBJ1-1, with 7 bases that match TRBD1. Germline V gene data show CDR1 as SGHAT and CDR2 as FQNNGV. The J segment lost 6 bases and the V segment lost 4 bases, leaving 2 bases of the junction unmatched. The CDR3 is made up of 12 amino acids. Here the CDR3 reads CASSSTGSEAFF. In DNA form, the CDR3 reads TGTGCCAGCAGCTCGACAGGGTCTGAAGCTTTCTTT.

A few counts support this clone. This chain uses TRBV7-9 with TRBJ2-7; 8 bases line up with TRBD1. Germline assignment: CDR1 SEHNR and CDR2 FQNEAQ (reference sequence). After removal of 1 base from V and 4 bases from J, the junction contained 3 bases not matched to a gene. The CDR3 is 14 amino acids. The chain's CDR3 is CASSLGQGIYEQYV. The CDR3 coding sequence is TGTGCCAGCAGCTTAGGACAGGGGATATACGAGCAGTACGTC.

In its sample, this clone was seen a few times. This rearrangement joins TRBV9 to TRBJ1-2; D might be TRBD1 (6 bases). There are 14 residues in the CDR3. Trimming removed 0 bases from V and 8 bases from J, with 14 bases in between. The germline V gene has CDR1 SGDLS and CDR2 YYNGEE. Written as DNA, the CDR3 is TGTGCCAGCAGCGTAGTGGGGGCGTCTCGCGGCTACACCTTC. This gives the protein CASSVVGASRGYTF.

This chain links TRBV2 with TRBJ2-1; 7 bases map to TRBD2. The germline gives CDR1 SNHLY, CDR2 FYNNEI. The junction had 8 bases not matched to a gene; V was cut back by 4 bases and J by 2 bases. This CDR3 region has 16 residues. The DNA of the CDR3 is TGTGCCAGCAGTGGGCCGGGGAGGGGAACCTACAATGAGCAGTTCTTC. This gives the protein CASSGPGRGTYNEQFF.

V and J are TRBV6-5 and TRBJ2-5, with TRBD2 matching over 12 bases. This CDR3 region has 15 residues. V trimming: 6 bases; J trimming: 1 base; junction bases outside the gene matches: 3. Looked up from germline, CDR1 is MNHEY and CDR2 is SVGAGI. CDR3 bases: TGTGCCAGCAGCCGGACTAGCGGGGCCCAAGAGACCCAGTACTTC. The encoded protein is CASSRTSGAQETQYF.

This rearrangement joins TRBV2 to TRBJ1-1; 7 bases line up with TRBD1. The V gene's germline CDR1 is SNHLY and CDR2 FYNNEI. J gave up 3 bases and V 7 bases, and 11 bases lay outside the gene matches. The CDR3 totals 15 residues. The DNA for the CDR3 is TGTGCCAGCAATGGACAGGCCCTGTCAGACACTGAAGCTTTCTTT. Protein sequence: CASNGQALSDTEAFF.